This T cell receptor (beta chain) was captured in a study of T cell changes during pregnancy in multiple sclerosis (dated by TCRdb to about 2019). For the wider study: Changes in the T cell repertoire over the course of pregnancy were examined in this study in women with multiple sclerosis.

Concerning this clone: The target of this receptor is not known. Base-call qualities are not available, and no considerably larger clone is one nucleotide away.

CDR3 length: 13 amino acids, cysteine to phenylalanine. This entry keeps only the CDR3 DNA: 39 bases, framed from base 1. From the germline V gene (reference sequence), CDR1 is SGHKS and CDR2 is YYEKEE. Trimming at the junction amounts to 6 bases on V and 2 bases on J, and the germline ends lie 9 bases apart. Library preparation was by the immunoSEQ multiplex PCR assay. This immuneACCESS table, as held by TCRdb, lists in-frame sequences with V and J called but not all clones. Of the missing ones, under half trace to an unresolved V gene in checked studies; the others have no known cause. This sample gives some 37,000 clones in total; 75% to 95% of them show up just once. 12% of the sample lies in the top ten.

The sequence was obtained from a female donor with multiple sclerosis, enrolled in a pregnancy study. The sequences come from CD8+ T cells from peripheral blood mononuclear cells, collected after pregnancy. The rearranged chain carries TRBV5-5 and TRBJ1-5; TRBD1 could be the D gene, as 5 bases match. CDR3 loop: CASKGEGNQPQHF. The DNA sequence is given as TGTGCCAGCAAAGGGGAGGGCAATCAGCCCCAGCATTTT.